Listed here are 19 T cell receptor beta chains from one sample, sequenced in a study of blood T cell repertoires in COVID-19 (TCRdb year 2020). To prepare the library, the immunoSEQ multiplex PCR assay was applied. This is the immuneACCESS table as TCRdb keeps it, with only in-frame sequences that have V and J called. A part of the clones is gone; compared with another copy, unresolved V genes explain less than half, and the rest is unexplained. The sample records 250,000 or so clones, around 89% of which are singletons. Together, the top ten hold approximately 2.3% of the sample. Sequencing used peripheral blood. The receptors were gathered from a woman aged 60 to 75 with COVID-19, enrolled during active disease.

This clone was counted between two and nine times. The V call is TRBV6-2 or TRBV6-3, the J call TRBJ2-7; 7 bases match TRBD1. The V and J ends lost 6 bases and 7 bases, in that order; junction bases with no gene match: 6. Germline CDR1 and CDR2: MNHEY and SVGEGT. The CDR3 spans 12 residues. CDR3 residues: CASSRQGGEQYF. CDR3 bases: TGTGCCAGCAGCAGACAGGGCGGAGAGCAGTACTTC.

With regard to this clone: The same CDR3 can be traced to other DNA sequences in this sample. V gene TRBV20-1 combines with J gene TRBJ1-5; D may be TRBD1 (6 bases). The CDR3 spans 12 residues. V lost 3 bases, J lost 7 bases, and 10 bases lay in between. The V gene's germline CDR1 is DFQATT and CDR2 SNEGSKA (reference sequence). This CDR3 is CSASRQDQPQHF. The DNA for the CDR3 is TGCAGTGCTAGTAGACAGGACCAGCCCCAGCATTTT.

This clone has just one count. V is TRBV9 and J is TRBJ2-3; 11 bases line up with TRBD2. V shed 4 bases and J 0 bases; nucleotides not matched to a gene: 4. Looked up from germline, CDR1 is SGDLS and CDR2 is YYNGEE. The CDR3 is 16 amino acids. CDR3 sequence reads: CASSNRLAGSTDTQYF. DNA of the CDR3: TGTGCCAGCAGCAATCGACTAGCGGGGAGCACAGATACGCAGTATTTT.

The chain is built from TRBV7-8 and TRBJ2-7; the match to TRBD1 covers 8 bases. From germline, CDR1 is SGHVS and CDR2 FQNEAQ. The J segment lost 2 bases and the V segment lost 3 bases, leaving 6 bases of the junction unmatched. The CDR3 covers 15 residues. As DNA, the CDR3 is TGTGCCAGCAGCTTTTCAGGGGGCGAGACCTACGAGCAGTACTTC. It is translated as CASSFSGGETYEQYF.

V and J are TRBV4-1 and TRBJ1-5; 9 nucleotides agree with TRBD1. Trimming at V came to 4 bases and at J to 4 bases, leaving 2 bases not matched to a gene. This CDR3 comprises 14 residues. CDR1 and CDR2 from the germline V gene are MGHRA and YSYEKL. CDR3 nucleotide sequence: TGCGCCAGCAGCCTGGGACAGGGAAATCAGCCCCAGCATTTT. It codes for CASSLGQGNQPQHF.

This chain connects TRBV19 to TRBJ1-5, with D perhaps TRBD1 (5 bases). The V and J ends lost 10 bases and 6 bases respectively, with 19 bases between them. In germline, CDR1 is LNHDA, CDR2 SQIVND (reference sequence). This CDR3 comprises 14 residues. The CDR3 DNA is TGTGCCACCGCGGGGCATTGGGAAGGTCAGCCCCAGCATTTT. Translating it yields CATAGHWEGQPQHF. Combining the CDR3 with reference TRBV19 and TRBJ1-5 gives the whole variable domain DGGITQSPKYLFRKEGQNVTLSCEQNLNHDAMYWYRQDPGQGLRLIYYSQIVNDFQKGDIAEGYSVSREKKESFPLTVTSAQKNPTAFYLCATAGHWEGQPQHFGDGTRLSIL.

V is TRBV19 and J is TRBJ1-5; the D is unclear. The germline CDR1 and CDR2 sequences are LNHDA and SQIVND (reference sequence). The V end lost 1 base, the J end lost 0 bases, and 13 bases lay between the germline ends. This CDR3 region has 17 residues. This chain's CDR3 is CASSIASQAYSNQPQHF. In DNA form, the CDR3 reads TGTGCCAGTAGTATAGCGAGCCAGGCATATAGCAATCAGCCCCAGCATTTT.

The chain couples TRBV6-5 to TRBJ1-2, with a possible D match to TRBD1 (6 bases). Germline V gives CDR1 MNHEY, CDR2 SVGAGI. The V end lost 2 bases, the J end lost 11 bases, and 15 bases lay between the germline ends. The length of the CDR3 is 13 residues. CDR3 loop: CASSYRGGVSYTF. The CDR3 coding sequence is TGTGCCAGCAGTTACAGGGGGGGCGTAAGTTACACCTTC.

This chain connects TRBV4-3 to TRBJ1-6; TRBD1 matches 8 bases. With V trimmed by 1 base and J by 11 bases, 7 bases remained unmatched. CDR1 LGHNA and CDR2 YSLEER come from the germline V gene. This CDR3 spans 15 amino acids. CDR3 bases: TGCGCCAGCAGCCAAGCAGGGGGCACGGTAACACCCCTCCACTTT. Its protein product is CASSQAGGTVTPLHF.

The V gene is TRBV19, the J gene TRBJ2-7; 9 nucleotides align to TRBD1. V dropped 7 bases and J dropped 0; count of bases not matched to a gene: 4. Germline values: CDR1 LNHDA, CDR2 SQIVND (reference sequence). The CDR3 runs 14 residues. The CDR3 DNA sequence: TGTGCCAGTAAAGGACAGGGGAGCTCCTACGAGCAGTACTTC. Residues: CASKGQGSSYEQYF. The variable domain in full, with the rest retrieved from reference TRBV19 and TRBJ2-7, is DGGITQSPKYLFRKEGQNVTLSCEQNLNHDAMYWYRQDPGQGLRLIYYSQIVNDFQKGDIAEGYSVSREKKESFPLTVTSAQKNPTAFYLCASKGQGSSYEQYFGPGTRLTVT.

In nucleotides, the CDR3 is TGTGCCAGCAGTCCCCCGGTATGGGCAGGGGGTTACGAGCAGTACTTC. Translation gives CASSPPVWAGGYEQYF. J is TRBJ2-7 and V is TRBV7-9; 7 bases line up with TRBD1. Trimming took 6 bases from V and 4 from J; bases not matched to a gene: 15. The germline CDR1 and CDR2 sequences are SEHNR and FQNEAQ (reference sequence). CDR3 length: 16 amino acids. The full variable domain, rest sourced from reference TRBV7-9 and TRBJ2-7, is DTGVSQNPRHKITKRGQNVTFRCDPISEHNRLYWYRQTLGQGPEFLTYFQNEAQLEKSRLLSDRFSAERPKGSFSTLEIQRTEQGDSAMYLCASSPPVWAGGYEQYFGPGTRLTVT.

The V gene is TRBV7-9, the J gene TRBJ1-4; 8 bases map to TRBD1. Looked up from germline, CDR1 is SEHNR and CDR2 is FQNEAQ (reference sequence). The CDR3 contains 15 residues. The trim removed 1 base at V and 5 bases at J, leaving 3 bases unmatched. CDR3 in amino acids: CASSLGQGANEKLFF. As DNA, the CDR3 is TGTGCCAGCAGCTTAGGTCAGGGGGCGAATGAAAAACTGTTTTTT.

DNA for the CDR3: TGTGCCAGCAGCTTAGGACTAGCGGGGGGGCAGGGTGAGACCCAGTACTTC. It is translated as CASSLGLAGGQGETQYF. This chain links TRBV11-2 with TRBJ2-5; TRBD2 agrees at 14 bases. In germline, CDR1 is SGHAT, CDR2 FQNNGV. V dropped 1 base and J dropped 5; count of bases not matched to a gene: 6. CDR3 length equals 17 residues.

V and J are TRBV7-8 and TRBJ2-2; 8 positions match TRBD1. The CDR3 extends over 16 amino acids. CDR1 is SGHVS, CDR2 FQNEAQ, per germline. The J segment lost 1 base and the V segment lost 1 base, leaving 2 bases of the junction unmatched. The chain's CDR3 is CASSLVGTGNTGELFF. The CDR3 DNA sequence: TGTGCCAGCAGCTTAGTCGGGACAGGGAACACCGGGGAGCTGTTTTTT.

This chain joins TRBV19 and TRBJ1-2; D is perhaps TRBD1 (5 bases). The CDR3 extends over 15 amino acids. Germline V lookup: CDR1 LNHDA, CDR2 SQIVND (reference sequence). V lost 9 bases and J 0 bases, leaving 17 bases between the germline ends. CDR3 sequence reads: CASGNRKTANYGYTF. CDR3 bases: TGTGCCAGCGGCAACAGAAAGACAGCTAACTATGGCTACACCTTC.

This chain links TRBV19 with TRBJ2-5; D may be TRBD2 (6 bases). This CDR3 spans 13 amino acids. Germline CDR1 and CDR2: LNHDA and SQIVND (reference sequence). The V end was cut by 6 bases, the J end by 3 bases, with 11 bases between. The CDR3 loop reads CASSQRREETQYF. As DNA, the CDR3 is TGTGCCAGTAGCCAAAGGAGGGAAGAGACCCAGTACTTC.

The chain couples TRBV4-1 to TRBJ1-2; 11 positions agree with TRBD1. Trimming at V came to 0 bases and at J to 7 bases, leaving 1 base not matched to a gene. The V gene's germline CDR1 is MGHRA and CDR2 YSYEKL. The CDR3 length is 14 residues. This CDR3 reads CASSQEDRGLGYTF. The CDR3 bases are TGCGCCAGCAGCCAAGAGGACAGGGGGCTTGGCTACACCTTC.

The chain employs TRBV9 and TRBJ1-1; D gene uncertain. CDR3 length equals 13 residues. V dropped 0 bases and J dropped 3 bases, with 6 bases sitting between them. Germline V CDR1 and CDR2: SGDLS, YYNGEE. CDR3 protein: CASSVASDTEAFF. The CDR3 region has the DNA TGTGCCAGCAGCGTAGCTTCGGACACTGAAGCTTTCTTT.

This chain connects TRBV7-2 to TRBJ1-5, with D uncertain. CDR3 length: 14 amino acids. Germline CDR1 is SGHTA and CDR2 is FQGNSA. V shed 2 bases and J shed 1 base, with 6 bases lying between them. Here the CDR3 DNA reads TGTGCCAGCAGCTTAAGTCAGAGCAATCAGCCCCAGCATTTT. Protein product: CASSLSQSNQPQHF.